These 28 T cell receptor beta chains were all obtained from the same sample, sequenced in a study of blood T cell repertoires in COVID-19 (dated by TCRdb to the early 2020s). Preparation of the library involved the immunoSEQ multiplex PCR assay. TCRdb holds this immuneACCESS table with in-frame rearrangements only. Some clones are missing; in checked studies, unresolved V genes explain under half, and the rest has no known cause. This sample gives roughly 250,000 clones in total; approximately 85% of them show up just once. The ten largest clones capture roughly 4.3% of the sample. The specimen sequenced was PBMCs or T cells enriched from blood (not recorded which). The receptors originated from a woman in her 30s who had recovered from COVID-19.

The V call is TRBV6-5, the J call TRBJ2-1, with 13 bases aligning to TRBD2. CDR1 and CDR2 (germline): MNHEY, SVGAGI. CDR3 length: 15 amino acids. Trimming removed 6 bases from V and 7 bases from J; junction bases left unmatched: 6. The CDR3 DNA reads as TGTGCCAGCAGCGGACTAGCGGGGGTGATGAATGAGCAGTTCTTC. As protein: CASSGLAGVMNEQFF.

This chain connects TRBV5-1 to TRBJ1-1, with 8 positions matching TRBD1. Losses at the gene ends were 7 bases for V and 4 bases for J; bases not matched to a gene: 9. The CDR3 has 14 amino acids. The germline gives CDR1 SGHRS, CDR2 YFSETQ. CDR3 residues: CASGEGQGLTEAFF. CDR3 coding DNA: TGCGCCAGCGGCGAAGGACAGGGTCTCACTGAAGCTTTCTTT.

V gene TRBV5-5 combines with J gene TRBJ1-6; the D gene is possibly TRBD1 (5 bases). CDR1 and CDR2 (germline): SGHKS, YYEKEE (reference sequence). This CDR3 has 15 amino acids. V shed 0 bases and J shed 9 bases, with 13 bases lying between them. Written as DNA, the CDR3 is TGTGCCAGCAGCTTGGCAGGGAATGCAGGTTCACCCCTCCACTTT. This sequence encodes CASSLAGNAGSPLHF.

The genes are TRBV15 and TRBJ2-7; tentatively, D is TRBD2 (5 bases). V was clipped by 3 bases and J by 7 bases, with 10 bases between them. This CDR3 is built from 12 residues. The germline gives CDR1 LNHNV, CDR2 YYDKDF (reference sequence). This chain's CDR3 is CATSSGSGEQYF. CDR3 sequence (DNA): TGTGCCACCAGCAGCGGATCGGGAGAGCAGTACTTC.

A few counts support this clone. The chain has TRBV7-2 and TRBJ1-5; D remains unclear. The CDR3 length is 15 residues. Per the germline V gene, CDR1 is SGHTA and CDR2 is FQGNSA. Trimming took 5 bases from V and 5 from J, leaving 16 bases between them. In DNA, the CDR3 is TGTGCCAGCAGCCCCGCCGGGAGGTTCCATCAGCCCCAGCATTTT. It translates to CASSPAGRFHQPQHF.

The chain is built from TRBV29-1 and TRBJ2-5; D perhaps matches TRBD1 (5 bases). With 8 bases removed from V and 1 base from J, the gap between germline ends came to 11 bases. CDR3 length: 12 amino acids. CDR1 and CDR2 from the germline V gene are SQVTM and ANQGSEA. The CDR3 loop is CSSRQTQETQYF. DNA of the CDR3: TGCAGCTCCAGACAGACCCAAGAGACCCAGTACTTC. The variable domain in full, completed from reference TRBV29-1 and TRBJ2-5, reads SAVISQKPSRDICQRGTSLTIQCQVDSQVTMMFWYRQQPGQSLTLIATANQGSEATYESGFVIDKFPISRPNLTFSTLTVSNMSPEDSSIYLCSSRQTQETQYFGPGTRLLVL.

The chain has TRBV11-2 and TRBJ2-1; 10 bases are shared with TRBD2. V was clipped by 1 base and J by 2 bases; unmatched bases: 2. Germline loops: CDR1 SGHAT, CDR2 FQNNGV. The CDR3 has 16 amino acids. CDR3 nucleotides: TGTGCCAGCAGCTTAGCCCTAGCGGGAGCCTACAATGAGCAGTTCTTC. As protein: CASSLALAGAYNEQFF.

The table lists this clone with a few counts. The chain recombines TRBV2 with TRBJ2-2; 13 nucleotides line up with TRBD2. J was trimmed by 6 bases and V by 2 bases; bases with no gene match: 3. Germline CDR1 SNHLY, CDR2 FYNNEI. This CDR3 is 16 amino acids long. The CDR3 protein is CASSETSGRVAGELFF. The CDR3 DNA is TGTGCCAGCAGTGAAACTAGCGGGAGGGTCGCCGGGGAGCTGTTTTTT.

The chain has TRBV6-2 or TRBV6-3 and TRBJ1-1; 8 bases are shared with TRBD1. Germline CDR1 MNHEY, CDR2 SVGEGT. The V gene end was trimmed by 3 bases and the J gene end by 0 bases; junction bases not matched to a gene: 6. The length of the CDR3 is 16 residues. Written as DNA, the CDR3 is TGTGCCAGCAGTTATCCCGGACAGGGCCTGAACACTGAAGCTTTCTTT. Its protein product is CASSYPGQGLNTEAFF.

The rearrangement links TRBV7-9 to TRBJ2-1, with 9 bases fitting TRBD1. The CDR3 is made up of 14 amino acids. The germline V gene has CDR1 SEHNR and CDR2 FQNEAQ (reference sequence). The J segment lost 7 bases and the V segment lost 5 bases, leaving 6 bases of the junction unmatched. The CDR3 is CASSPDGTGNEQFF. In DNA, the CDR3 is TGTGCCAGCAGCCCTGACGGGACAGGGAATGAGCAGTTCTTC. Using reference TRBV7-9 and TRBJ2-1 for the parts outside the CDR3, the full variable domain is DTGVSQNPRHKITKRGQNVTFRCDPISEHNRLYWYRQTLGQGPEFLTYFQNEAQLEKSRLLSDRFSAERPKGSFSTLEIQRTEQGDSAMYLCASSPDGTGNEQFFGPGTRLTVL.

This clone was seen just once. The CDR3 DNA reads TGTGCCAGCAGCCATATTGGGCTCGCTAACTATGGCTACACCTTC. The encoded protein is CASSHIGLANYGYTF. The genes are TRBV3-1 (or the pseudogene TRBV3-2) and TRBJ1-2; no clear D. This CDR3 contains 15 residues. Germline assignment: CDR1 LGHDT and CDR2 YNNKEL (reference sequence). With 3 bases removed from V and 0 bases from J, the gap between germline ends came to 11 bases.

For the CDR3, the DNA is TGTGCCACCCAAGGACCAGGTGGGGCCCAGCCCCAGCATTTT. It encodes CATQGPGGAQPQHF. The rearrangement links TRBV28 to TRBJ1-5, with D perhaps matching TRBD1 (5 bases). V lost 10 bases to trimming and J lost 7 bases, with 20 bases between them. Per germline, CDR1 MDHEN and CDR2 SYDVKM. This CDR3 comprises 14 residues.

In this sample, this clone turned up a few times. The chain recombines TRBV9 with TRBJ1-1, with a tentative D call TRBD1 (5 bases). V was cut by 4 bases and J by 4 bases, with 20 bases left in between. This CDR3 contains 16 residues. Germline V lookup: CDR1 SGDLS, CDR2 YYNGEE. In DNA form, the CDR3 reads TGTGCCAGCAGCTCTTCTCGGGGGGTGTCGAGCACTGAAGCTTTCTTT. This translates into CASSSSRGVSSTEAFF.

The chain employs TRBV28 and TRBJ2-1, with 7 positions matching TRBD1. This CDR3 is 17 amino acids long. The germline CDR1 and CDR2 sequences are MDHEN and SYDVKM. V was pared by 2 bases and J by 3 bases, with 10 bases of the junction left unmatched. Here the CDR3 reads CASSLEWTGARYNEQFF. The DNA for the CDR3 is TGTGCCAGCAGTTTAGAATGGACAGGCGCCCGCTACAATGAGCAGTTCTTC.

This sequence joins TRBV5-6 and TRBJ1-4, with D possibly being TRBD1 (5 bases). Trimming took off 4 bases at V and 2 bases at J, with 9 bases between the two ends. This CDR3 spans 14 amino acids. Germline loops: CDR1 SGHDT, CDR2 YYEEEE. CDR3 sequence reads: CASSPGLTNEKLFF. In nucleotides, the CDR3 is TGTGCCAGCAGCCCGGGACTTACTAATGAAAAACTGTTTTTT.

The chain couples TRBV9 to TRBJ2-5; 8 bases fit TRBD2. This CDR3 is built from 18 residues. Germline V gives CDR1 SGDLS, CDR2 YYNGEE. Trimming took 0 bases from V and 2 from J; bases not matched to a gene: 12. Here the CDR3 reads CASSVGAGGLKKQETQYF. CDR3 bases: TGTGCCAGCAGCGTAGGGGCGGGGGGACTAAAGAAGCAAGAGACCCAGTACTTC.

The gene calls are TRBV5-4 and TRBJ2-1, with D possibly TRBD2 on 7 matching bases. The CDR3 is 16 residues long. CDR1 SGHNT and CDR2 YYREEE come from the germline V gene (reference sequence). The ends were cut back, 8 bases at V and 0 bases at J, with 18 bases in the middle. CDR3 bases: TGTGCCAGTGCGTCCGGGGGGCGCAGCTCCTACAATGAGCAGTTCTTC. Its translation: CASASGGRSSYNEQFF.

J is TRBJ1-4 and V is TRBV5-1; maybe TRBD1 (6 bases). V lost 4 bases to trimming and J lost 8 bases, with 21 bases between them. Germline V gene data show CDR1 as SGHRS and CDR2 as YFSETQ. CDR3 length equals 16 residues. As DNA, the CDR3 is TGCGCCAGCAGCCCCCGCCCCGACAGGCGCGGCGAAAAACTGTTTTTT. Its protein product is CASSPRPDRRGEKLFF.

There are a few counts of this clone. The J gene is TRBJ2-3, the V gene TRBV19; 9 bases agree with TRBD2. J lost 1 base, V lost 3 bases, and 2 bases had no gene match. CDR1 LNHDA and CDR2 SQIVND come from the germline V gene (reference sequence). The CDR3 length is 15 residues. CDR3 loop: CASSIRTSGTDTQYF. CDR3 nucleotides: TGTGCCAGTAGTATCCGGACTAGCGGCACAGATACGCAGTATTTT.

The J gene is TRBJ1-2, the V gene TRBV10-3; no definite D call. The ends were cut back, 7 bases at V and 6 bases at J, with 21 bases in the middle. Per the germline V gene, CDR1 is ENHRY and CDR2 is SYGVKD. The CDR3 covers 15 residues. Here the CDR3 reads CAITSTTHSGHGYTF. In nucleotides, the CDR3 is TGTGCCATCACTAGCACGACACATTCGGGCCATGGCTACACCTTC.

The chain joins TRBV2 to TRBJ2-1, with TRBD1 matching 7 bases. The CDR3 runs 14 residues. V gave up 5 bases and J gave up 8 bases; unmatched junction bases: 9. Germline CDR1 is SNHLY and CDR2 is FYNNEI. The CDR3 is CASSSDRSIDEQFF. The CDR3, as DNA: TGTGCCAGCAGTTCGGACAGGAGTATCGATGAGCAGTTCTTC.

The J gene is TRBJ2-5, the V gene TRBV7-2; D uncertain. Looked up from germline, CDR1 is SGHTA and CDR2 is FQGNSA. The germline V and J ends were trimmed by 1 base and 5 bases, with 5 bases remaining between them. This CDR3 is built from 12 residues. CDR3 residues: CASSLVRETQYF. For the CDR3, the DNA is TGTGCCAGCAGCTTAGTGAGGGAGACCCAGTACTTC.

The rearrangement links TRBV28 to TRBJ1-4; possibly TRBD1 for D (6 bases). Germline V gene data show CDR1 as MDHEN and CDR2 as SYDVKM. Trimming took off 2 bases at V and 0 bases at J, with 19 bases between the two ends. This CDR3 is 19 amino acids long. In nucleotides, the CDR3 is TGTGCCAGCAGTTTAACGTTCATCAGGGGCCCTGCAACTAATGAAAAACTGTTTTTT. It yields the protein CASSLTFIRGPATNEKLFF.

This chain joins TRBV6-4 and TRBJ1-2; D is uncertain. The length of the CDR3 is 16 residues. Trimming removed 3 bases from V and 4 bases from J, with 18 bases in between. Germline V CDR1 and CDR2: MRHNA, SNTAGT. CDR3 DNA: TGTGCCAGCAGTGAACAGCCCCAAGACTATAGCTATGGCTACACCTTC. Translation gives CASSEQPQDYSYGYTF.

The CDR3 nucleotides read TGTGCCAGCACCGGAGCGACGAACTATGGCTACACCTTC. Protein sequence: CASTGATNYGYTF. The chain employs TRBV9 and TRBJ1-2; no reliable D call. CDR1 and CDR2 from the germline V gene are SGDLS and YYNGEE. Deletions cut 6 bases from V and 2 bases from J, with 11 bases between. The CDR3 totals 13 residues.

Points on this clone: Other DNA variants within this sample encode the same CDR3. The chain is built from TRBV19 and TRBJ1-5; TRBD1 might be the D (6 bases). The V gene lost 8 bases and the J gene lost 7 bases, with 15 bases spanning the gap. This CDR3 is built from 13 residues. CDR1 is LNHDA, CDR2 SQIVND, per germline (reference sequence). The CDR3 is CASGGRGGQPQHF. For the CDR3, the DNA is TGTGCCAGTGGGGGAAGGGGGGGGCAGCCCCAGCATTTT.

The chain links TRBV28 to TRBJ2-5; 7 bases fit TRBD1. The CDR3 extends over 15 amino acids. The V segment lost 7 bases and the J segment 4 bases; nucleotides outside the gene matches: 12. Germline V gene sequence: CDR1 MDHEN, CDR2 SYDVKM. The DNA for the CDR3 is TGTGCCAGCAAAGTACCGGGACAGACACTAGAGACCCAGTACTTC. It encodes CASKVPGQTLETQYF.

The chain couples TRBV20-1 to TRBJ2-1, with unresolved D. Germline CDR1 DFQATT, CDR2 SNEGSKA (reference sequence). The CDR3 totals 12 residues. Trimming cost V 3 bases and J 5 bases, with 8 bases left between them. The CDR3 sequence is CSASWADNEQFF. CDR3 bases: TGCAGTGCTAGTTGGGCAGACAATGAGCAGTTCTTC.